What follows is one TCR beta chain and its context. TCRdb redid the calling of the PCR reads with MiXCR, one entry per CDR3 protein. The sample lists approximately 9,600 distinct CDR3 sequences, around 30% occurring once. These data originate in a study of immune characterization of retroperitoneal liposarcoma. From germline, CDR1 is SGHTA and CDR2 FQGTGA. There are 16 residues in the CDR3. J is TRBJ2-5 and V is TRBV7-3; 8 positions agree with TRBD1. With the DNA end fitting TRBJ2-7 better, the J assignment may be wrong. The sequencing sample was made of tumor tissue. This receptor was obtained from a male donor with retroperitoneal liposarcoma. This CDR3 is CASSLARQGPSYEQYF. The CDR3 DNA is TGTGCCAGCAGCTTGGCACGACAGGGGCCATCCTACGAGCAGTACTTC.